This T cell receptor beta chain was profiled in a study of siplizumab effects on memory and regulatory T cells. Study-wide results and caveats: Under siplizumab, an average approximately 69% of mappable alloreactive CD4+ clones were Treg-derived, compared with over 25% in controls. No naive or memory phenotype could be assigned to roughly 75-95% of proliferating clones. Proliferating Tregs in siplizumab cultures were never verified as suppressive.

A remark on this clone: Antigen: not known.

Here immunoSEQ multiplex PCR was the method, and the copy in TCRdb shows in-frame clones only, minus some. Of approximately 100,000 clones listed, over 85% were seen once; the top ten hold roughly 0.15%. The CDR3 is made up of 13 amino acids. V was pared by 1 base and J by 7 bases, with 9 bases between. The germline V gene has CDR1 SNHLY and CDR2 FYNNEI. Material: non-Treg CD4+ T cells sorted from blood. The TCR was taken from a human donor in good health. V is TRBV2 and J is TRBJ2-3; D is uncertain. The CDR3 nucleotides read TGTGCCAGCAGTGAAGGAGCTCCAAATACGCAGTATTTT. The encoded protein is CASSEGAPNTQYF.